This T cell receptor (beta chain) was obtained from a study of identical twins. Template switching added a universal primer site, and cDNA bore unique molecular identifiers. Each CDR3 protein is one row after TCRdb ran MiXCR on the 5' RACE reads. The profile shows some 590,000 distinct CDR3 sequences, over 8.5% of them singletons. Trimming took 5 bases from V and 7 from J; bases not matched to a gene: 4. Germline V gives CDR1 MNHNS, CDR2 SASEGT. The CDR3 is made up of 13 amino acids. Overall study findings and caveats: Among monozygotic twins, out-of-frame TCR alpha sharing exceeded what models predicted. Invariant populations such as MAIT and iNKT cells could partly muddle zero-insertion analyses.

This clonotype turned up a few times. Antigen: not known. This same sample was also taken into another study, of yellow fever vaccine responses in identical twins.

The sequence came from a young woman in good health. Sequencing was performed on PBMCs. The genes are TRBV6-1 and TRBJ2-1, with 8 positions matching TRBD1. The CDR3 sequence is CASSRQGLNEQFF. CDR3 sequence (DNA): TGTGCCAGCAGTAGACAGGGGCTAAATGAGCAGTTCTTC.